The 18 T cell receptor beta chains below were found in one sample sequenced in a study of blood T cells in healthy people across ages. A sample-barcoded 5' primer and a J-beta primer mix were used in a second PCR of roughly 6 to 11 cycles. TCRdb analysed the 5' RACE reads with MiXCR anew, one entry per CDR3 protein. The sample carries over a million distinct CDR3 sequences, more than 35% recorded once. The sequenced material came from blood. The receptors originated from a woman aged 55-70 years in good health.

V gene TRBV12-3 or TRBV12-4 combines with J gene TRBJ2-5; 10 nucleotides align to TRBD2. The CDR3 is made up of 15 amino acids. J was trimmed by 4 bases and V by 4 bases; bases with no gene match: 6. The CDR3 DNA reads TGTGCCAGCAGTTGGGCTAGCGGGAGCCGAGAGACCCAGTACTTC. It translates to CASSWASGSRETQYF.

This clonotype was detected only a few times. The J gene is TRBJ1-1, the V gene TRBV5-6; D uncertain. The CDR3 contains 14 residues. The V end was cut by 3 bases, the J end by 1 base, with 10 bases between. CDR1 is SGHDT, CDR2 YYEEEE, per germline. The CDR3 sequence is CASSWLGRNTEAFF. The CDR3 nucleotides are TGTGCCAGCAGCTGGTTAGGACGGAACACTGAAGCTTTCTTT.

This rearrangement joins TRBV28 to TRBJ1-4; D may be TRBD1 (6 bases). V was trimmed by 6 bases and J by 3 bases, leaving 14 bases between them. This CDR3 is 15 amino acids long. Per the germline V gene, CDR1 is MDHEN and CDR2 is SYDVKM. The CDR3 region is CASRSWTEANEKLFF. DNA of the CDR3: TGTGCCAGCAGGAGCTGGACAGAAGCTAATGAAAAACTGTTTTTT.

V is TRBV19 and J is TRBJ2-1, with 10 bases matching TRBD2. The CDR3 has 15 residues. CDR1 is LNHDA and CDR2 is SQIVND in the germline V gene (reference sequence). Unmatched junction bases numbered 7, after V lost 4 bases and J lost 7 bases. CDR3: CASSRTSGPGNEQFF. For the CDR3, the DNA is TGTGCCAGTAGTAGGACTAGCGGACCGGGGAATGAGCAGTTCTTC.

The chain joins TRBV20-1 to TRBJ2-3; TRBD2 aligns across 9 bases. This CDR3 has 17 amino acids. J lost 3 bases, V lost 5 bases, and 15 bases had no gene match. CDR1 and CDR2 from the germline V gene are DFQATT and SNEGSKA (reference sequence). The CDR3 region has the DNA TGCAGTGCTCAAGCGGGAGGACTATACCCCCCGACAGATACGCAGTATTTT. This gives the protein CSAQAGGLYPPTDTQYF.

About this clonotype: One end of the junction fails to match germline, which may point to a read error. This chain uses TRBV2 with TRBJ2-6; D is possibly TRBD1 or TRBD2 (5 bases each). The CDR3 loop spans 16 amino acids. In germline, CDR1 is SNHLY, CDR2 FYNNEI. The CDR3 region is CASFSRALSGANVLTF. The DNA of the CDR3 is TGTGCCAGCTTTTCGAGGGCCCTCTCTGGGGCCAACGTCCTGACTTTT.

CDR3 sequence: CSASQSNYEQYF. Written as DNA, the CDR3 is TGCAGTGCTAGTCAGTCGAATTACGAGCAGTACTTC. This rearrangement joins TRBV20-1 to TRBJ2-7; D not certain. V was shortened by 3 bases and J by 4 bases, with 10 bases between the two germline ends. In germline, CDR1 is DFQATT, CDR2 SNEGSKA (reference sequence). This CDR3 has 12 amino acids.

This chain links TRBV2 with TRBJ2-5; 7 nucleotides align to TRBD1. V dropped 5 bases and J dropped 4; count of bases not matched to a gene: 7. Germline-derived CDR1 and CDR2 are SNHLY and FYNNEI. This CDR3 is 14 amino acids long. CDR3 sequence reads: CASSRRDSRETQYF. The CDR3 DNA sequence: TGTGCCAGCAGTCGACGGGACAGCCGAGAGACCCAGTACTTC.

V gene TRBV7-3 combines with J gene TRBJ2-1; D possibly matches TRBD1 or TRBD2 (5 bases each). This CDR3 has 16 amino acids. Deletions cut 2 bases from V and 8 bases from J, with 19 bases between. Germline V gives CDR1 SGHTA, CDR2 FQGTGA. The CDR3 region is CASSLRGQGAPDEQFF. CDR3 sequence (DNA): TGTGCCAGCAGCTTACGCGGGCAGGGTGCCCCCGATGAGCAGTTCTTC.

The rearrangement uses TRBV5-1 and TRBJ2-5; 11 bases match TRBD1. The last part of the DNA fits TRBJ2-7 better; the J call may be wrong. The CDR3 runs to 18 residues. Germline assignment: CDR1 SGHRS and CDR2 YFSETQ. The CDR3 nucleotides read TGCGCCAGCAGCCCGGACAGGGGGCGGCTAGCGGCGAACTACGAGCAGTACTTC. It codes for CASSPDRGRLAANYEQYF.

V and J are TRBV2 and TRBJ2-5; 9 nucleotides agree with TRBD2. Per germline, CDR1 SNHLY and CDR2 FYNNEI. Trimming cost V 7 bases and J 0 bases; bases outside gene matches: 6. The CDR3 totals 15 residues. CDR3: CASTSSGTYQETQYF. Here the CDR3 DNA reads TGTGCCAGCACCTCTAGCGGGACTTACCAAGAGACCCAGTACTTC.

V gene TRBV12-3 or TRBV12-4 combines with J gene TRBJ1-1; 8 nucleotides align to TRBD1. CDR3 length: 16 amino acids. With 3 bases clipped from V and 4 bases from J, the junction kept 10 bases outside the gene matches. The CDR3 region has the DNA TGTGCCAGCAGTTTGGTCGCGACAGGGGTAGCCACTGAAGCTTTCTTT. It encodes CASSLVATGVATEAFF.

This sequence joins TRBV10-1 and TRBJ2-3, with unresolved D. This CDR3 spans 15 amino acids. V was pared by 2 bases and J by 2 bases, with 11 bases between. The germline V gene has CDR1 WNHNN and CDR2 SYGVQD (reference sequence). The CDR3 spells CASSEGFSSTDTQYF. The CDR3 DNA sequence: TGCGCCAGCAGTGAGGGCTTCAGCTCCACAGATACGCAGTATTTT.

This chain uses TRBV3-1 with TRBJ2-7; 12 bases match TRBD1. The CDR3 is made up of 12 amino acids. V lost 10 bases and J lost 12; bases outside the gene matches: 10. CDR1 is LGHDT, CDR2 YNNKEL, per germline (reference sequence). Written as DNA, the CDR3 is TGTGCCACATCCGGGACAGGGGGCTGGTTGTACTTC. As protein: CATSGTGGWLYF.

The genes are TRBV20-1 and TRBJ2-7; 8 bases are a match to TRBD1. CDR1 is DFQATT, CDR2 SNEGSKA, per germline (reference sequence). The CDR3 runs 17 residues. The V gene end was trimmed by 0 bases and the J gene end by 3 bases; junction bases not matched to a gene: 13. CDR3 DNA sequence: TGCAGTGCTAGAGATTTGGACAGGGATGGATGGGACTACGAGCAGTACTTC. It encodes CSARDLDRDGWDYEQYF.

The chain has TRBV4-2 and TRBJ2-2; 7 nucleotides match TRBD2. After removal of 0 bases from V and 2 bases from J, the junction contained 9 bases not matched to a gene. The CDR3 sequence is 18 residues long. The germline gives CDR1 LGHNA, CDR2 YNFKEQ. CDR3 loop: CASSQDASGGFNTGELFF. CDR3 coding DNA: TGTGCCAGCAGCCAAGATGCTAGCGGCGGATTTAACACCGGGGAGCTGTTTTTT.

In DNA, the CDR3 is TGTGCCAGCAGCTTGTCGTCTCTTACAGCCTACGAGCAGTACTTC. It is translated as CASSLSSLTAYEQYF. The V and J genes are TRBV5-4 and TRBJ2-7; D gene uncertain. Germline lookup yields CDR1 SGHNT and CDR2 YYREEE (reference sequence). The germline V and J ends were trimmed by 1 base and 2 bases, with 13 bases remaining between them. This CDR3 contains 15 residues.

The gene calls are TRBV20-1 and TRBJ1-2; tentatively, D is TRBD1 (6 bases). This CDR3 comprises 15 residues. Deletions cut 3 bases from V and 0 bases from J, with 14 bases between. Germline-derived CDR1 and CDR2 are DFQATT and SNEGSKA (reference sequence). The CDR3: CSASDRRTANYGYTF. In nucleotides, the CDR3 is TGCAGTGCTAGCGACAGGAGAACAGCTAACTATGGCTACACCTTC.